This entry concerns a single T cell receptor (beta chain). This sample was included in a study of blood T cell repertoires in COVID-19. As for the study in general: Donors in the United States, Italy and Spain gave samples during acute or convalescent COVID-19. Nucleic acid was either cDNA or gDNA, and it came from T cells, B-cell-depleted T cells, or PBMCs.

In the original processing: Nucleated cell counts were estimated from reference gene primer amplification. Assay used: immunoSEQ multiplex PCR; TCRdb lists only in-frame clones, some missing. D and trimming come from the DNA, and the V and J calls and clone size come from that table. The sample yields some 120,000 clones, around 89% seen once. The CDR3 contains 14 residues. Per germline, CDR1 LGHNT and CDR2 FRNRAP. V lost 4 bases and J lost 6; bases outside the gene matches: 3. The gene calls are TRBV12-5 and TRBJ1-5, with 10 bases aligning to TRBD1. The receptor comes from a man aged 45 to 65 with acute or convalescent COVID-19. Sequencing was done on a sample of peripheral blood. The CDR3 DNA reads TGTGCTAGTGGTTCCGGACAGGGGGGTCAGCCCCAGCATTTT. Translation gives CASGSGQGGQPQHF.